This T cell receptor (beta chain) came from a study of OX40 agonist ivuxolimab in advanced cancers. Study-level information: Every 2 weeks, ivuxolimab was infused into the patients intravenously at between 0.01 and 10 mg/kg.

Anyone with autoimmune disease history or systemic immunosuppression was excluded. Germline-derived CDR1 and CDR2 are KGHSH and LQKENI. The CDR3 consists of 12 residues. The junction had 2 bases not matched to a gene; V was cut back by 6 bases and J by 6 bases. Sequencing used immunoSEQ multiplex PCR; TCRdb keeps in-frame clones, though not all of them. Among tens of thousands of clones listed, 70% to 90% were seen once. This sample comprised CD4+ or CD8+ T cells sorted from blood, obtained in a trial of the OX40 agonist ivuxolimab. The chain carries TRBV18 and TRBJ2-3; 8 nucleotides agree with TRBD1. The source is an adult with an advanced solid tumor such as melanoma, head and neck, liver or kidney cancer. CDR3 nucleotide sequence: TGTGCCAGCTCGCACAGGGGGGATACGCAGTATTTT. This translates into CASSHRGDTQYF.